This T cell receptor beta chain was sequenced in a study of OX40 agonist ivuxolimab in advanced cancers. Study-level background: Patient treatment consisted of intravenous ivuxolimab administration every 2 weeks at 0.01 to 10 mg/kg.

General study results and limits: Certain nonresponders additionally had low normalized T-cell clonal expansion. Still undetermined is the antigen specificity of the expanded peripheral T cells. The CD4+ and CD8+ T cells in the blood had expanded clonally by week 6 at 0.1 to 3.0 mg/kg.

In this sample, this clone turned up a few times. Antigen unknown. Profiling relied on immunoSEQ multiplex PCR, and the TCRdb table lists in-frame clones only, not all of them. There are over 45,000 clones in the sample; roughly 83% occur only once, and roughly 1.1% lies in the top ten. This receptor was identified in an adult with an advanced solid tumor such as melanoma, head and neck, liver or kidney cancer. This material consisted of CD4+ or CD8+ T cells sorted from blood, taken in a trial of the OX40 agonist ivuxolimab.

This chain's CDR3 is CASSAVASGYNEQFF. CDR3 nucleotide sequence: TGCGCCAGCAGCGCAGTGGCTAGCGGATACAATGAGCAGTTCTTC. The V gene is TRBV5-1, the J gene TRBJ2-1; TRBD2 matches 7 bases. The V segment lost 4 bases and the J segment 4 bases; nucleotides outside the gene matches: 8. CDR1 and CDR2 (germline): SGHRS, YFSETQ. The CDR3 runs 15 residues.